The T cell receptor beta chain under discussion was sequenced for a study of OX40 agonist ivuxolimab in advanced cancers. Study overall: From about 23 to 85 years was the age range, with a mean of around 54 years, and about 83% were male. People who had prior anti-PD-1, anti-PD-L1 or anti-CTLA-4 therapy could take part, and under 45% had some.

This CDR3 is 13 amino acids long. V was cut by 5 bases and J by 0 bases, with 7 bases left in between. The germline CDR1 and CDR2 sequences are LNHDA and SQIVND (reference sequence). The repertoire was sequenced with immunoSEQ multiplex PCR; TCRdb's copy has only in-frame clones and lacks some. Counted here are 35,000 to 50,000 clones, about 88% occurring once; the ten biggest clones make up around 13%. This TCR was sampled from an adult with an advanced solid tumor such as melanoma, head and neck, liver or kidney cancer. This chain uses TRBV19 with TRBJ1-1; D is unresolved. The material was CD4+ or CD8+ T cells sorted from blood, obtained in a trial of the OX40 agonist ivuxolimab. The CDR3: CASSPRMNTEAFF. CDR3 bases: TGTGCCAGTAGTCCCCGCATGAACACTGAAGCTTTCTTT.